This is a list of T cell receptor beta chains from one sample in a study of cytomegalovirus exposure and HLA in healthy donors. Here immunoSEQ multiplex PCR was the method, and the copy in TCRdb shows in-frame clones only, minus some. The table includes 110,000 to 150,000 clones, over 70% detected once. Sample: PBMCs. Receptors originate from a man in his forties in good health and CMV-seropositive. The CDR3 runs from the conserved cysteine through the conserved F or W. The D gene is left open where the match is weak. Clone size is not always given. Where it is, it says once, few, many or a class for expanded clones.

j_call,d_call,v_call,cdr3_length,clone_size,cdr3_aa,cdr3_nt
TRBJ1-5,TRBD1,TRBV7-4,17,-,CASSPTGGAPGNQPQHF,TGTGCCAGCAGCCCAACAGGGGGCGCCCCGGGCAATCAGCCCCAGCATTTT
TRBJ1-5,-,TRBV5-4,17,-,CASSSGGMGDSNQPQHF,TGTGCCAGCAGCTCGGGAGGAATGGGTGATAGCAATCAGCCCCAGCATTTT
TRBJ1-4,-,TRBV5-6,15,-,CASSSSAGINEKLFF,TGTGCCAGCAGCTCCTCGGCGGGGATTAATGAAAAACTGTTTTTT
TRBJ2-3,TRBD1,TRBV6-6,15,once,CASSGAGQGEDTQYF,TGTGCCAGCAGTGGGGCAGGACAGGGCGAAGATACGCAGTATTTT
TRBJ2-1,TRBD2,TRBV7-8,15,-,CASSFGGAVYNEQFF,TGTGCCAGCAGCTTCGGGGGGGCCGTCTACAATGAGCAGTTCTTC
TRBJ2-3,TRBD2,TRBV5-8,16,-,CASSFGRGGVTDTQYF,TGTGCCAGCAGCTTTGGGCGGGGGGGCGTCACAGATACGCAGTATTTT
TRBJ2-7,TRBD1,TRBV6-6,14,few,CASIPGQLAYEQYF,TGTGCCAGCATTCCGGGACAGCTAGCCTACGAGCAGTACTTC
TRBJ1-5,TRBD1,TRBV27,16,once,CASSLNRGLLNQPQHF,TGTGCCAGCAGTTTAAACAGGGGGCTACTCAATCAGCCCCAGCATTTT
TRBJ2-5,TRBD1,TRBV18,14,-,CASSPGQVQETQYF,TGTGCCAGCTCGCCTGGACAGGTACAAGAGACCCAGTACTTC
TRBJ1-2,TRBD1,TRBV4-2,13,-,CASKQGETYGYTF,TGTGCCAGCAAACAGGGGGAAACCTATGGCTACACCTTC
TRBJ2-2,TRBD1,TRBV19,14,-,CAGRQGPNTGELFF,TGTGCCGGTCGACAGGGGCCGAACACCGGGGAGCTGTTTTTT
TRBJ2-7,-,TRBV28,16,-,CASSFPSAGAHYEQYF,TGTGCCAGCAGTTTCCCCTCCGCGGGGGCCCACTACGAGCAGTACTTC
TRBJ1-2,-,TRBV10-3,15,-,CAISESSTANYGYTF,TGTGCCATCAGTGAGTCGTCTACAGCTAACTATGGCTACACCTTC